This T cell receptor (beta chain) was found in a study of identical twins. A universal primer site was created by template switching, with the cDNA bearing unique molecular identifiers. TCRdb reprocessed the 5' RACE reads with MiXCR, giving one entry per CDR3 protein. The sample has roughly 350,000 distinct CDR3 sequences; approximately 8.7% are singletons. The CDR3 length is 16 residues. Germline CDR1 LGHDT, CDR2 YNNKEL (reference sequence). V lost 2 bases and J lost 2; bases outside the gene matches: 3. This clonotype was counted a few times. The sequence derives from a woman aged 45 to 65 in good health. The chain uses TRBV3-1 and TRBJ2-3, with TRBD2 identical over 11 bases. What was sequenced was naive T cells sorted from blood. The DNA of the CDR3 is TGTGCCAGCAGCCAAAATAGCGGGAGGGCCACAGATACGCAGTATTTT. This gives the protein CASSQNSGRATDTQYF.